Each of the 19 T cell receptor beta chains below was sequenced from the same sample in a study of STAT5B mutations in CD4+ large granular lymphocyte leukemia. Data came from immunoSEQ multiplex PCR; TCRdb stores just in-frame clones and leaves some out. Among nearly 35,000 clones listed, about 76% were seen once. Sequencing was done on a sample of CD4+ T cells from blood buffy coats. These receptors were obtained from a human donor in good health.

The V call is TRBV27, the J call TRBJ1-6; 9 bases are a match to TRBD1. Losses at the gene ends were 5 bases for V and 6 bases for J; bases not matched to a gene: 11. CDR1 MNHEY and CDR2 SMNVEV come from the germline V gene (reference sequence). The CDR3 length is 17 residues. The DNA of the CDR3 is TGTGCCAGCAGTCCTCCTAGGACAGGGGTGATTAATTCACCCCTCCACTTT. This codes for CASSPPRTGVINSPLHF.

V gene TRBV6-5 combines with J gene TRBJ2-7; no firm D call. CDR3 size: 14 residues. The germline V gene encodes CDR1 MNHEY and CDR2 SVGAGI. V lost 0 bases and J 0 bases, leaving 6 bases between the germline ends. CDR3 amino acids: CASSYSQDSYEQYF. The CDR3 region has the DNA TGTGCCAGCAGTTACTCGCAGGACTCCTACGAGCAGTACTTC.

This clone was counted only a few times. This chain connects TRBV5-6 to TRBJ1-1, with D unclear. Germline V gene sequence: CDR1 SGHDT, CDR2 YYEEEE. This CDR3 has 13 amino acids. Trimming pared 6 bases from V and 5 bases from J, leaving 14 bases between. DNA for the CDR3: TGTGCCAGCAACCCCGGACGATGGACTGAAGCTTTCTTT. Protein sequence: CASNPGRWTEAFF. The full variable domain, with the rest looked up from reference TRBV5-6 and TRBJ1-1, is DAGVTQSPTHLIKTRGQQVTLRCSPKSGHDTVSWYQQALGQGPQFIFQYYEEEERQRGNFPDRFSGHQFPNYSSELNVNALLLGDSALYLCASNPGRWTEAFFGQGTRLTVV.

The chain joins TRBV19 to TRBJ1-5; D is possibly TRBD1 (6 bases). This CDR3 is built from 16 residues. V lost 6 bases and J 2 bases, leaving 17 bases between the germline ends. CDR1 is LNHDA and CDR2 is SQIVND in the germline V gene (reference sequence). CDR3 nucleotide sequence: TGTGCCAGTAGCGGCTTCTCAGGGGTGGGCAATCAGCCCCAGCATTTT. The encoded protein is CASSGFSGVGNQPQHF.

This sequence joins TRBV5-1 and TRBJ2-3; the match to TRBD2 covers 15 bases. The CDR3 totals 17 residues. J gave up 4 bases and V 1 base, and 4 bases lay outside the gene matches. The germline gives CDR1 SGHRS, CDR2 YFSETQ. The CDR3 reads CASSLRTSGGAADTQYF. The DNA of the CDR3 is TGCGCCAGCAGCTTGCGGACTAGCGGGGGGGCCGCAGATACGCAGTATTTT.

The CDR3 here is CASSYSTFSEQYF. The CDR3 nucleotides are TGTGCCAGCAGTTACTCGACCTTCAGTGAGCAGTACTTC. The chain employs TRBV6-5 and TRBJ2-7; D is undetermined. CDR1 is MNHEY, CDR2 SVGAGI, per germline. CDR3 length: 13 residues. V lost 0 bases and J 7 bases, leaving 10 bases between the germline ends.

The chain couples TRBV10-2 to TRBJ2-2; 8 nucleotides line up with TRBD1. J was trimmed by 1 base and V by 6 bases; bases with no gene match: 4. Germline V lookup: CDR1 WSHSY, CDR2 SAAADI. The CDR3 runs 15 residues. CDR3 sequence: CASRLGQGNTGELFF. The DNA of the CDR3 is TGCGCCAGCAGACTCGGACAGGGGAACACCGGGGAGCTGTTTTTT.

The chain recombines TRBV11-2 with TRBJ2-5; TRBD2 agrees at 7 bases. Trimming at V came to 0 bases and at J to 5 bases, leaving 3 bases not matched to a gene. CDR1 is SGHAT, CDR2 FQNNGV, per germline. There are 14 residues in the CDR3. The chain's CDR3 is CASSLEAGKETQYF. CDR3 DNA sequence: TGTGCCAGCAGCTTAGAAGCGGGAAAGGAGACCCAGTACTTC. Using reference TRBV11-2 and TRBJ2-5 for the parts outside the CDR3, the full variable domain is EAGVAQSPRYKIIEKRQSVAFWCNPISGHATLYWYQQILGQGPKLLIQFQNNGVVDDSQLPKDRFSAERLKGVDSTLKIQPAKLEDSAVYLCASSLEAGKETQYFGPGTRLLVL.

The chain carries TRBV2 and TRBJ2-3, with no clear D. This CDR3 has 17 residues. The ends were cut back, 1 base at V and 0 bases at J, with 14 bases in the middle. From germline, CDR1 is SNHLY and CDR2 FYNNEI. This CDR3 is CASSEGRADFSTDTQYF. CDR3 in DNA: TGTGCCAGCAGTGAAGGAAGGGCAGACTTTAGCACAGATACGCAGTATTTT. The full variable domain, its missing parts supplied by reference TRBV2 and TRBJ2-3, is EPEVTQTPSHQVTQMGQEVILRCVPISNHLYFYWYRQILGQKVEFLVSFYNNEISEKSEIFDDQFSVERPDGSNFTLKIRSTKLEDSAMYFCASSEGRADFSTDTQYFGPGTRLTVL.

V is TRBV25-1 and J is TRBJ2-3; D is ambiguous. CDR1 MGHDK and CDR2 SYGVNS come from the germline V gene. V was cut by 6 bases and J by 1 base, with 20 bases left in between. This CDR3 region has 17 residues. The DNA for the CDR3 is TGTGCCAGCAGACCCCCAGCCGGCCGGTTTGGCACAGATACGCAGTATTTT. As protein: CASRPPAGRFGTDTQYF.

The chain couples TRBV9 to TRBJ1-2; D call uncertain. This CDR3 has 16 amino acids. V was clipped by 0 bases and J by 0 bases, with 12 bases between them. From germline, CDR1 is SGDLS and CDR2 YYNGEE. CDR3 DNA: TGTGCCAGCAGCGTAGGCGGCAGCCCTTCTAACTATGGCTACACCTTC. Amino acids: CASSVGGSPSNYGYTF. Full variable domain (rest looked up from reference TRBV9 and TRBJ1-2): DSGVTQTPKHLITATGQRVTLRCSPRSGDLSVYWYQQSLDQGLQFLIQYYNGEERAKGNILERFSAQQFPDLHSELNLSSLELGDSALYFCASSVGGSPSNYGYTFGSGTRLTVV.

This chain links TRBV18 with TRBJ2-7; no reliable D call. This CDR3 comprises 14 residues. With 6 bases removed from V and 0 bases from J, the gap between germline ends came to 12 bases. Germline V gene data show CDR1 as KGHSH and CDR2 as LQKENI. The CDR3 loop reads CASSSSGSSYEQYF. In DNA form, the CDR3 reads TGTGCCAGCTCCTCGTCTGGTAGCTCCTACGAGCAGTACTTC.

This clone showed up just once. The chain combines TRBV6-1 with TRBJ1-6; TRBD1 matches 8 bases. In germline, CDR1 is MNHNS, CDR2 SASEGT. V shed 5 bases, J shed 10 bases, and the junction held 7 bases outside the gene matches. The CDR3 sequence is 14 residues long. In DNA form, the CDR3 reads TGTGCCAGCAGTCACAGGGGGGAAAAGTCACCCCTCCACTTT. This gives the protein CASSHRGEKSPLHF.

The chain recombines TRBV11-2 with TRBJ1-3, with D unresolved. Germline V lookup: CDR1 SGHAT, CDR2 FQNNGV. The V and J ends lost 1 base and 0 bases respectively, with 10 bases between them. The CDR3 covers 16 residues. CDR3 coding DNA: TGTGCCAGCAGCTTAGGGCAGGCCATCTCTGGAAACACCATATATTTT. This codes for CASSLGQAISGNTIYF. Full variable domain (rest looked up from reference TRBV11-2 and TRBJ1-3): EAGVAQSPRYKIIEKRQSVAFWCNPISGHATLYWYQQILGQGPKLLIQFQNNGVVDDSQLPKDRFSAERLKGVDSTLKIQPAKLEDSAVYLCASSLGQAISGNTIYFGEGSWLTVV.

CDR3 nucleotide sequence: TGTGCCAGCAGGTCTCGTAGGTCTGGCTACACCTTC. Translating it yields CASRSRRSGYTF. The V gene is TRBV6-5, the J gene TRBJ1-2; D unresolved. V gave up 6 bases and J gave up 7 bases, with 12 bases separating them. Germline values: CDR1 MNHEY, CDR2 SVGAGI. This CDR3 comprises 12 residues.

This chain connects TRBV9 to TRBJ1-6; TRBD1 matches at 8 bases. V was pared by 2 bases and J by 8 bases, with 6 bases of the junction left unmatched. This CDR3 region has 15 residues. Germline CDR1 SGDLS, CDR2 YYNGEE. In DNA, the CDR3 is TGTGCCAGCAGCGTGAGGGACAGGTTATATTCACCCCTCCACTTT. Translating gives CASSVRDRLYSPLHF.

This clone was detected once. This chain uses TRBV18 with TRBJ2-3, with a tentative D call TRBD2 (5 bases). V gave up 4 bases and J gave up 4 bases, with 15 bases separating them. The CDR3 spans 15 residues. In germline, CDR1 is KGHSH, CDR2 LQKENI. The DNA for the CDR3 is TGTGCCAGCTCACGAGAGCCTGTGGGAGCAGATACGCAGTATTTT. It codes for CASSREPVGADTQYF.

The table lists this clone with a count of one. This chain links TRBV13 with TRBJ2-7; no reliable D call. Trimming pared 1 base from V and 5 bases from J, leaving 18 bases between. Germline V gives CDR1 PRHDT, CDR2 FYEKMQ (reference sequence). The CDR3 has 16 residues. The CDR3 is CASSLVVTWRFHEQYF. The CDR3, as DNA: TGTGCCAGCAGCTTAGTAGTGACATGGCGGTTCCACGAGCAGTACTTC.

The chain is built from TRBV7-9 and TRBJ1-1; weak D call: TRBD1 (5 bases). The germline gives CDR1 SEHNR, CDR2 FQNEAQ (reference sequence). CDR3 size: 15 residues. The V gene lost 0 bases and the J gene lost 5 bases, with 13 bases spanning the gap. The CDR3 DNA reads TGTGCCAGCAGCTTAGCAGATCAGGGTACGACTGAAGCTTTCTTT. As protein: CASSLADQGTTEAFF.